This T cell receptor beta chain appears in the sequencing data of a study of a mutant IDH1 vaccine in newly diagnosed glioma. For the study at large: The treated population exhibited a male proportion of about 60%, a female proportion of about 38%, and a mean age of approximately 41 years. Most had both radiotherapy and temozolomide beforehand; others had only one. Broader study findings: Evidence of vaccine-induced immune responses was documented in 85% to 95% of patients.

Described time point: week 23, last vaccination. Mutant IDH1 20-mer peptide, at 300 ug, made up each vaccine dose, with topical imiquimod. Only in-frame clones appear in the TCRdb table, and some are missing; sequencing was by immunoSEQ multiplex PCR. Of about 44,000 clones listed, 75% to 95% were seen once; the top ten hold 3% to 4%. On this clone itself: Its antigen is undetermined.

The V gene end was trimmed by 0 bases and the J gene end by 1 base; junction bases not matched to a gene: 6. The length of the CDR3 is 19 residues. CDR1 and CDR2 (germline): SGDLS, YYNGEE. This rearrangement joins TRBV9 to TRBJ2-1, with TRBD2 matching 14 bases. This receptor was identified in a man aged 45-65 years with glioma. Source: PBMCs, taken from a glioma patient whose treatment included an IDH1 peptide vaccine. The CDR3 sequence: CASSVVGLAGEGSYNEQFF. CDR3 sequence (DNA): TGTGCCAGCAGCGTAGTGGGACTAGCGGGAGAGGGGTCCTACAATGAGCAGTTCTTC.